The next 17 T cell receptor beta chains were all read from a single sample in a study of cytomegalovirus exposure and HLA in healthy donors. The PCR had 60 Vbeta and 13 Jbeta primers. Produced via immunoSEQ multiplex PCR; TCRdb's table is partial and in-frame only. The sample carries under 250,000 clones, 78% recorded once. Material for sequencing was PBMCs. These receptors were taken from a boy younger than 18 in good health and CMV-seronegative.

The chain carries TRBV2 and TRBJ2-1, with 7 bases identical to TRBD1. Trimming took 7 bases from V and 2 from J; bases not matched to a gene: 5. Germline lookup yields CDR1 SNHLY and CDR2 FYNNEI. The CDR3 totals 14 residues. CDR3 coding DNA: TGTGCCAGCAACCCGACAGGGCCCTACAATGAGCAGTTCTTC. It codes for CASNPTGPYNEQFF.

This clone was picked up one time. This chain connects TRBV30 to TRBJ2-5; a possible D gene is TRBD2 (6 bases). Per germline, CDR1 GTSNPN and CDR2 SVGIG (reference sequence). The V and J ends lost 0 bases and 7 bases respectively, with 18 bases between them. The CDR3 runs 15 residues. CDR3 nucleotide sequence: TGTGCCTGGAGTGTTCGTGGGACTCCACCGAGGACCCAGTACTTC. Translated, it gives CAWSVRGTPPRTQYF.

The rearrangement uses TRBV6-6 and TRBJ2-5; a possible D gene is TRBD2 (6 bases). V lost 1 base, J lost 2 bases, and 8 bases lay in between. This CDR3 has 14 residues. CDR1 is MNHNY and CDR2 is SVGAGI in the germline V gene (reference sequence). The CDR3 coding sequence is TGTGCCAGCAGTTACTGGCGGGGTCAAGAGACCCAGTACTTC. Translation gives CASSYWRGQETQYF.

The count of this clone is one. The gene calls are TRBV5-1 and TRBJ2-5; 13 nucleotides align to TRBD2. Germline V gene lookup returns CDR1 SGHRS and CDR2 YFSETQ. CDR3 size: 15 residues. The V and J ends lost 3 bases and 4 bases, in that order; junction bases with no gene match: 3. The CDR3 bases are TGCGCCAGCAGCTGGGGACTAGCGGGACGAGAGACCCAGTACTTC. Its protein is CASSWGLAGRETQYF. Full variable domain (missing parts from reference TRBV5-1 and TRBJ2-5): KAGVTQTPRYLIKTRGQQVTLSCSPISGHRSVSWYQQTPGQGLQFLFEYFSETQRNKGNFPGRFSGRQFSNSRSEMNVSTLELGDSALYLCASSWGLAGRETQYFGPGTRLLVL.

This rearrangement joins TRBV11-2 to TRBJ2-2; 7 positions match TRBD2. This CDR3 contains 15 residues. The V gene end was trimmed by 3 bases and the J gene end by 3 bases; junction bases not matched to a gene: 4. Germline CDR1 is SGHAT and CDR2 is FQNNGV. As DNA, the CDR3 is TGTGCCAGCAGCTTTCGGGGGGAGTACACCGGGGAGCTGTTTTTT. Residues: CASSFRGEYTGELFF.

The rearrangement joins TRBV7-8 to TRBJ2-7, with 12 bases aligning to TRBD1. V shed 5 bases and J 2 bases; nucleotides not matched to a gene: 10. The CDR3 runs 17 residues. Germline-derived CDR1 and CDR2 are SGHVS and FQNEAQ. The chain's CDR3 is CASSGKEGQGATYEQYF. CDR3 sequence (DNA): TGTGCCAGCAGCGGAAAAGAGGGACAGGGGGCTACCTACGAGCAGTACTTC. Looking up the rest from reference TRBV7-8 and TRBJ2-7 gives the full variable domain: GAGVSQSPRYKVAKRGQDVALRCDPISGHVSLFWYQQALGQGPEFLTYFQNEAQLDKSGLPSDRFFAERPEGSVSTLKIQRTQQEDSAVYLCASSGKEGQGATYEQYFGPGTRLTVT.

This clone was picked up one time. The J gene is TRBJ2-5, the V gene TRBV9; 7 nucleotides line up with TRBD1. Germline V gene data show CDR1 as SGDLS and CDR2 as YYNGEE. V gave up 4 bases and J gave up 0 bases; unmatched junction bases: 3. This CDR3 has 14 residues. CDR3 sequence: CASSPGQYQETQYF. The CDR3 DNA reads TGTGCCAGCAGCCCGGGACAGTACCAAGAGACCCAGTACTTC.

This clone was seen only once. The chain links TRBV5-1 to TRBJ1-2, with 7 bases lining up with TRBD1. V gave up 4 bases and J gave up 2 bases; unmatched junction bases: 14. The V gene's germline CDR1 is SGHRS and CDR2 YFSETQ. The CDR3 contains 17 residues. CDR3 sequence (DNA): TGCGCCAGCAGCGTGGAACAGGGGATGGATCCCAACTATGGCTACACCTTC. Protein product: CASSVEQGMDPNYGYTF. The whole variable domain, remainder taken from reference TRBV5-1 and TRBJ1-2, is KAGVTQTPRYLIKTRGQQVTLSCSPISGHRSVSWYQQTPGQGLQFLFEYFSETQRNKGNFPGRFSGRQFSNSRSEMNVSTLELGDSALYLCASSVEQGMDPNYGYTFGSGTRLTVV.

The CDR3 protein is CAWSARGTGGNTIYF. CDR3 nucleotides: TGTGCCTGGAGTGCCCGAGGGACAGGGGGAAACACCATATATTTT. The rearrangement links TRBV30 to TRBJ1-3; 9 bases are shared with TRBD1. Germline trimming cut 1 base from V and 4 bases from J; bases unmatched to any gene: 5. Germline V gene sequence: CDR1 GTSNPN, CDR2 SVGIG (reference sequence). There are 15 residues in the CDR3.

The CDR3 DNA follows: TGTGCCAGCAGCTTCGTCCGCACAGATACGCAGTATTTT. Encoded protein: CASSFVRTDTQYF. The rearrangement joins TRBV7-2 to TRBJ2-3; D is undetermined. CDR3 length: 13 residues. The germline CDR1 and CDR2 sequences are SGHTA and FQGNSA. V was clipped by 3 bases and J by 1 base, with 5 bases between them.

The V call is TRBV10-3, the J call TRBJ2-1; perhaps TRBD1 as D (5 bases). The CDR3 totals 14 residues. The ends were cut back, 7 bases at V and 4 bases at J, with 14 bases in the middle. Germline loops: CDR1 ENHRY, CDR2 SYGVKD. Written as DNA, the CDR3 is TGTGCCATCATGCCAGCAGGGCTTTACAATGAGCAGTTCTTC. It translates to CAIMPAGLYNEQFF.

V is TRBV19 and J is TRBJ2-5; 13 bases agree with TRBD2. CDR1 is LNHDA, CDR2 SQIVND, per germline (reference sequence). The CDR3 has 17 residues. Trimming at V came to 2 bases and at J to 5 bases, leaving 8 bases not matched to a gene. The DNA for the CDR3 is TGTGCCAGTAGTATAAGACTAGCGGGAGGATTTGGGGAGACCCAGTACTTC. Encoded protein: CASSIRLAGGFGETQYF. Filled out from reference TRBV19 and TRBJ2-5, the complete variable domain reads DGGITQSPKYLFRKEGQNVTLSCEQNLNHDAMYWYRQDPGQGLRLIYYSQIVNDFQKGDIAEGYSVSREKKESFPLTVTSAQKNPTAFYLCASSIRLAGGFGETQYFGPGTRLLVL.

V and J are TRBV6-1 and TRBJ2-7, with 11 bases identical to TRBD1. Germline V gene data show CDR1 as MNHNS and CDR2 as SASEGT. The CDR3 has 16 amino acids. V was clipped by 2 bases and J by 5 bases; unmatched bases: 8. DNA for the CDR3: TGTGCCAGCAGTGAATTAGGGGACAGGGGGATCCACGAGCAGTACTTC. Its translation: CASSELGDRGIHEQYF.

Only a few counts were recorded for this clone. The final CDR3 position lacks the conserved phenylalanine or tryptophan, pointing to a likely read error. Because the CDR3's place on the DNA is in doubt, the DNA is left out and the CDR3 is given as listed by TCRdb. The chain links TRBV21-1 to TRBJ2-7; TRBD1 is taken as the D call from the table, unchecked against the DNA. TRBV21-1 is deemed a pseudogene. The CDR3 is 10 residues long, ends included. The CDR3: CASSPRDRGS.

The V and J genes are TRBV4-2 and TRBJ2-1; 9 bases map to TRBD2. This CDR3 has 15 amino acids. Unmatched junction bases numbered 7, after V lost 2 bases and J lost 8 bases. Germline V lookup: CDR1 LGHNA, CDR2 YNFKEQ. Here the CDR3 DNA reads TGTGCCAGCAGCCAAAACGGCGGGAGGGGCCATGAGCAGTTCTTC. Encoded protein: CASSQNGGRGHEQFF.

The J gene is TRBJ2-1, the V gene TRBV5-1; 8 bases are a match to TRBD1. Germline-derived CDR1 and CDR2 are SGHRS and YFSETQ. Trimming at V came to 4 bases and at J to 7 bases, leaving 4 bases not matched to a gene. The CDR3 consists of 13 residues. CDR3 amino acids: CASSHRTGNEQFF. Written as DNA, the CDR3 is TGCGCCAGCAGCCACCGGACAGGGAATGAGCAGTTCTTC.

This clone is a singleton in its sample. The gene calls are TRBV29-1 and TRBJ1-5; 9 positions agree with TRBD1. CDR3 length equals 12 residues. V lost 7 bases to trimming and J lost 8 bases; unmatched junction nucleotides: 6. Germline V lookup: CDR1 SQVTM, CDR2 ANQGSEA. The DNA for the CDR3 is TGCAGCGGCGGGACAGGGAATGAGCCCCAGCATTTT. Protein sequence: CSGGTGNEPQHF.